This passage covers 5 T cell receptor beta chains from one sample sequenced in a study of OX40 agonist ivuxolimab in advanced cancers. TCRdb keeps only in-frame clones here, not all; method: immunoSEQ multiplex PCR. The repertoire holds tens of thousands of clones, with around 90% as singletons. The sample was CD4+ or CD8+ T cells sorted from blood, taken in a trial of the OX40 agonist ivuxolimab. Receptors originate from an adult with an advanced solid tumor such as melanoma, head and neck, liver or kidney cancer.

J is TRBJ2-1 and V is TRBV18; 11 bases fit TRBD2. The CDR3 totals 17 residues. Germline CDR1 is KGHSH and CDR2 is LQKENI. V lost 2 bases to trimming and J lost 7 bases; unmatched junction nucleotides: 10. The CDR3 reads CASSPSTSGDSGNEQFF. The CDR3 nucleotides are TGTGCCAGCTCACCATCGACTAGCGGGGACTCGGGGAATGAGCAGTTCTTC. Combining the CDR3 with reference TRBV18 and TRBJ2-1 gives the whole variable domain NAGVMQNPRHLVRRRGQEARLRCSPMKGHSHVYWYRQLPEEGLKFMVYLQKENIIDESGMPKERFSAEFPKEGPSILRIQQVVRGDSAAYFCASSPSTSGDSGNEQFFGPGTRLTVL.

This sequence joins TRBV30 and TRBJ2-7, with TRBD1 matching 8 bases. Trimming took 0 bases from V and 5 from J; bases not matched to a gene: 0. Germline V gene data show CDR1 as GTSNPN and CDR2 as SVGIG (reference sequence). CDR3 length: 12 amino acids. The CDR3 loop reads CAWSVQGDEQYF. CDR3 DNA sequence: TGTGCCTGGAGTGTACAGGGGGACGAGCAGTACTTC.

The chain recombines TRBV5-1 with TRBJ2-3, with TRBD1 as a possible D gene (7 bases). This CDR3 has 14 residues. V dropped 5 bases and J dropped 5 bases, with 15 bases sitting between them. Looked up from germline, CDR1 is SGHRS and CDR2 is YFSETQ. CDR3 DNA: TGCGCCAGCAGATGGAACAGGGGAGGAGATACGCAGTATTTT. It encodes CASRWNRGGDTQYF.

Only one count was recorded for this clone. This chain links TRBV27 with TRBJ2-7; weak D call: TRBD2 (6 bases). Per the germline V gene, CDR1 is MNHEY and CDR2 is SMNVEV (reference sequence). The CDR3 consists of 12 residues. The V gene lost 7 bases and the J gene lost 7 bases, with 14 bases spanning the gap. The CDR3 spells CASNRNGGEQYF. For the CDR3, the DNA is TGTGCCAGCAACCGCAATGGGGGGGAGCAGTACTTC.

V gene TRBV28 combines with J gene TRBJ2-5, with TRBD1 identical over 8 bases. CDR3 length: 15 residues. Per the germline V gene, CDR1 is MDHEN and CDR2 is SYDVKM. J was trimmed by 2 bases and V by 5 bases; bases with no gene match: 7. Written as DNA, the CDR3 is TGTGCCAGCAGTACAGGGGACAGGCGACAAGAGACCCAGTACTTC. This gives the protein CASSTGDRRQETQYF.